A selection of T cell receptor beta chains follows, all from one sample in a study of blood T cell repertoires in COVID-19. The repertoire was sequenced with immunoSEQ multiplex PCR; TCRdb's copy has only in-frame clones and lacks some. Here the sample spans around 80,000 clones, around 80% being singletons. Material: peripheral blood. The receptors here all came from a woman of 80 years or more with active or convalescent COVID-19. The CDR3 runs from the conserved cysteine through the conserved F or W. A D gene is named only where the DNA matches it firmly. Size tells how often a clone was seen (once, few, many) or the class of an expanded clone, and some rows leave it out.

V: TRBV4-3
D: -
J: TRBJ2-2
size: -
DNA: TGCGCCAGCAGCCAACGAGTAGTTACCGGGGAGCTGTTTTTT
CDR3: CASSQRVVTGELFF

V: TRBV6-1
D: -
J: TRBJ1-3
size: once
DNA: TGTGCCAGCAGTGACCGCCGGCCCCAGGCCAACACCATATATTTT
CDR3: CASSDRRPQANTIYF

V: TRBV5-4
D: -
J: TRBJ1-2
size: -
DNA: TGTGCCAGCACCCTCGCGGGGGGCTATTATGGCTACACCTTC
CDR3: CASTLAGGYYGYTF

V: TRBV6-2/TRBV6-3
D: TRBD1
J: TRBJ2-6
size: -
DNA: TGTGCCAGCAGTTCACGCCGGGACAGGGGCCTCTCTGGGGCCAACGTCCTGACTTTC
CDR3: CASSSRRDRGLSGANVLTF

V: TRBV12-3/TRBV12-4
D: -
J: TRBJ1-2
size: -
DNA: TGTGCCAGCAGTCCGGGGAACTATGGCTACACCTTC
CDR3: CASSPGNYGYTF

V: TRBV6-6
D: TRBD1
J: TRBJ2-5
size: -
DNA: TGTGCCAGCAAAGACAGGGGCGCAGACCAAGAGACCCAGTACTTC
CDR3: CASKDRGADQETQYF

V: TRBV7-9
D: TRBD2
J: TRBJ2-1
size: -
DNA: TGTGCCAGCGGGGGACTAGCGGGGGTTCAGTTCTTC
CDR3: CASGGLAGVQFF

V: TRBV11-3
D: TRBD1
J: TRBJ1-1
size: -
DNA: TGTGCCAGCAGCTTGGACAGGGAGGCTGAAGCTTTCTTT
CDR3: CASSLDREAEAFF

V: TRBV5-4
D: -
J: TRBJ1-1
size: -
DNA: TGTGCCAGCAGCTTGTTTACGGGAATGAACACTGAAGCTTTCTTT
CDR3: CASSLFTGMNTEAFF

V: TRBV7-2
D: -
J: TRBJ1-3
size: -
DNA: TGTGCCAGCAGCTTCGACAACTCTGGAAACACCATATATTTT
CDR3: CASSFDNSGNTIYF